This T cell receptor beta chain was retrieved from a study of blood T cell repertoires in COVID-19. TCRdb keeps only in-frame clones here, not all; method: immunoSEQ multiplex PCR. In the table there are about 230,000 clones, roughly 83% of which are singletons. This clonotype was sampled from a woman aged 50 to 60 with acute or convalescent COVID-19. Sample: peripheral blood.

The CDR3 loop reads CASIDSGNTIYF. In nucleotides, the CDR3 is TGTGCCAGCATAGACTCTGGAAACACCATATATTTT. V usage is TRBV28 and J usage is TRBJ1-3, with D unresolved. V gave up 7 bases and J gave up 0 bases, with 4 bases separating them. This CDR3 region has 12 residues. The germline gives CDR1 MDHEN, CDR2 SYDVKM.